In this sample, the clone carrying this TCR beta chain turned up once. Antigen specificity is unknown. These data belong to a study of T cells in localized non-small cell lung cancer. Study-wide findings and caveats: Elevated circulating T cell density in blood was associated with longer overall survival. Adjacent lung had a median roughly 60 of the 100 largest tumor clones.

The protocol was immunoSEQ multiplex PCR, while the TCRdb copy is restricted to in-frame clones and leaves out a portion. The sample comprises about 59,000 clones, 85% to 90% of which are singletons, and approximately 22% rests with the top ten. Sequencing was performed on peripheral blood, taken before any cancer treatment. The clonotype comes from a man aged 35-69 years with stage I squamous cell lung carcinoma.

The CDR3 nucleotides are TGTGCCTGGAGGCCCCGGGAGGTCCCCTACGAGCAGTACTTC. Amino acids: CAWRPREVPYEQYF. The chain links TRBV30 to TRBJ2-7, with 7 nucleotides matching TRBD2. The CDR3 has 14 amino acids. CDR1 and CDR2 from the germline V gene are GTSNPN and SVGIG (reference sequence). The V and J ends lost 3 bases and 2 bases, in that order; junction bases with no gene match: 7.